These 27 T cell receptor beta chains share one sample of origin, sequenced in a study of beta chain features in type 1 diabetes. Findings and caveats of the study: Researchers report that Type 1 diabetes patients had moderately but significantly shorter TCRB CDR3s across all four CD4+ subsets.

The isolated RNA, all of it, was reverse transcribed, so expressed TCRB transcripts were what got sequenced. This table comes from immunoSEQ multiplex PCR, and its TCRdb copy is limited to in-frame clones, with some not included. The table has about 120,000 clones, about 18% seen once; the top ten hold around 2.5%. These receptors' antigens are unknown. The sample was central memory CD4+ T cells from blood. The receptors were sampled from a man younger than 30 with type 1 diabetes.

J is TRBJ2-5 and V is TRBV28, with TRBD2 matching over 8 bases. V dropped 3 bases and J dropped 1; count of bases not matched to a gene: 1. There are 14 residues in the CDR3. CDR1 MDHEN and CDR2 SYDVKM come from the germline V gene. The CDR3, as DNA: TGTGCCAGCAGTTTCACTAGCGGCCAAGAGACCCAGTACTTC. Protein product: CASSFTSGQETQYF.

This clone was observed a few times. CDR3 in amino acids: CASSRGQGSNQPQHF. The DNA for the CDR3 is TGTGCCAGCAGTCGGGGACAGGGTAGCAATCAGCCCCAGCATTTT. V usage is TRBV5-5 and J usage is TRBJ1-5; TRBD1 matches at 9 bases. CDR1 and CDR2 (germline): SGHKS, YYEKEE (reference sequence). CDR3 length: 15 residues. The V segment lost 5 bases and the J segment 0 bases; nucleotides outside the gene matches: 3.

V is TRBV6-6 and J is TRBJ2-1; possibly TRBD1 for D (6 bases). Deletions cut 4 bases from V and 10 bases from J, with 17 bases between. The CDR3 has 14 amino acids. Per germline, CDR1 MNHNY and CDR2 SVGAGI (reference sequence). The CDR3 nucleotides read TGTGCCAGCAGTTCTACGGGCAGGGGAAGAGAGCAGTTCTTC. Its translation: CASSSTGRGREQFF.

In its sample, this clone was seen a few times. This chain joins TRBV7-2 and TRBJ1-1, with D perhaps TRBD1 (6 bases). Trimming removed 3 bases at V and 7 bases at J, with 12 bases between. Per the germline V gene, CDR1 is SGHTA and CDR2 is FQGNSA. The CDR3 totals 13 residues. This CDR3 is CASSLTTGIEAFF. The DNA for the CDR3 is TGTGCCAGCAGCTTGACCACAGGGATTGAAGCTTTCTTT.

In the case of this clone: The same CDR3 can be traced to other DNA sequences in this sample. This chain connects TRBV18 to TRBJ2-5; D remains ambiguous. This CDR3 contains 13 residues. Germline lookup yields CDR1 KGHSH and CDR2 LQKENI. V lost 2 bases to trimming and J lost 0 bases, with 4 bases between them. The DNA for the CDR3 is TGTGCCAGCTCACCAGGGCACCAAGAGACCCAGTACTTC. Amino acids: CASSPGHQETQYF.

This clone was counted a few times. CDR3 loop: CASSISGGLSAGANVLTF. Written as DNA, the CDR3 is TGTGCCAGTAGTATATCTGGGGGGCTTTCGGCCGGGGCCAACGTCCTGACTTTC. The rearrangement uses TRBV19 and TRBJ2-6, with D perhaps given as TRBD1 or TRBD2 (6 bases each). There are 18 residues in the CDR3. V lost 2 bases, J lost 4 bases, and 18 bases lay in between. CDR1 and CDR2 from the germline V gene are LNHDA and SQIVND (reference sequence).

The chain joins TRBV11-2 to TRBJ2-1, with a possible D match to TRBD1 (5 bases). CDR1 and CDR2 (germline): SGHAT, FQNNGV. Trimming removed 2 bases at V and 7 bases at J, with 12 bases between. The CDR3 loop spans 14 amino acids. The CDR3, as DNA: TGTGCCAGCAGCTTAACAGGTTTGTGGAATGAGCAGTTCTTC. This encodes CASSLTGLWNEQFF. Supplemented by reference TRBV11-2 and TRBJ2-1, the full variable domain reads EAGVAQSPRYKIIEKRQSVAFWCNPISGHATLYWYQQILGQGPKLLIQFQNNGVVDDSQLPKDRFSAERLKGVDSTLKIQPAKLEDSAVYLCASSLTGLWNEQFFGPGTRLTVL.

This clone was seen more than once but under ten times. The CDR3: CASSLPGGTDTQYF. CDR3 in DNA: TGTGCCAGCAGCTTACCGGGGGGCACAGATACGCAGTATTTT. The V and J genes are TRBV5-5 and TRBJ2-3; possibly TRBD2 for D (6 bases). The germline gives CDR1 SGHKS, CDR2 YYEKEE (reference sequence). Trimming cost V 2 bases and J 1 base, with 8 bases left between them. The CDR3 length is 14 residues.

This clone was detected only a few times. The rearrangement joins TRBV15 to TRBJ2-2; tentatively, D is TRBD1 or TRBD2 (5 bases each). The V gene's germline CDR1 is LNHNV and CDR2 YYDKDF (reference sequence). CDR3 size: 15 residues. Trimming cost V 0 bases and J 9 bases, with 14 bases left between them. The CDR3 protein is CATSRDGTLSRELFF. CDR3 sequence (DNA): TGTGCCACCAGCAGAGATGGGACGCTCTCCCGGGAGCTGTTTTTT.

This clone was seen a handful of times. The gene calls are TRBV30 and TRBJ1-2, with D tentatively TRBD1 (6 bases). CDR1 is GTSNPN and CDR2 is SVGIG in the germline V gene (reference sequence). The CDR3 is made up of 13 amino acids. V gave up 8 bases and J gave up 4 bases, with 17 bases separating them. This CDR3 reads CAQQQGSGYGYTF. The CDR3 DNA reads TGTGCCCAGCAACAGGGTAGTGGCTATGGCTACACCTTC.

In this sample, this clone turned up a few times. The chain combines TRBV7-9 with TRBJ1-1, with 7 bases aligning to TRBD1. The germline gives CDR1 SEHNR, CDR2 FQNEAQ (reference sequence). The CDR3 length is 13 residues. V lost 5 bases, J lost 1 base, and 1 base stayed unmatched. The DNA of the CDR3 is TGTGCCAGCAGCCGGACAGGGAACACTGAAGCTTTCTTT. Translation gives CASSRTGNTEAFF.

The chain links TRBV6-1 to TRBJ1-5, with a possible D match to TRBD1 (5 bases). V gave up 6 bases and J gave up 0 bases, with 12 bases separating them. Germline-derived CDR1 and CDR2 are MNHNS and SASEGT. The CDR3 sequence is 15 residues long. The CDR3 spells CASRGRSHSNQPQHF. CDR3 DNA sequence: TGTGCCAGCAGGGGACGGTCCCATAGCAATCAGCCCCAGCATTTT.

This chain connects TRBV7-2 to TRBJ2-1; TRBD2 matches at 8 bases. There are 17 residues in the CDR3. CDR1 SGHTA and CDR2 FQGNSA come from the germline V gene. V lost 0 bases, J lost 6 bases, and 10 bases stayed unmatched. CDR3 DNA sequence: TGTGCCAGCAGCTTAGCCCCACTAGCGGACTCCCTCAATGAGCAGTTCTTC. Its protein product is CASSLAPLADSLNEQFF.

The DNA of the CDR3 is TGCGCCAGCAGCGTAGAGACCAGGGGGTTCACTGAAGCTTTCTTT. This gives the protein CASSVETRGFTEAFF. The chain carries TRBV5-1 and TRBJ1-1; 7 bases match TRBD1. Looked up from germline, CDR1 is SGHRS and CDR2 is YFSETQ. The CDR3 runs to 15 residues. Trimming took 4 bases from V and 4 from J; bases not matched to a gene: 10.

This clone was detected a few times. One end of the junction is discordant with germline, which a read error may explain. V gene TRBV2 combines with J gene TRBJ2-7; possibly TRBD2 for D (6 bases). The V gene's germline CDR1 is SNHLY and CDR2 FYNNEI. The CDR3 has 11 amino acids. The CDR3 DNA reads TGTGCCAGCAGGCGGGACTCCGGATCCGACTTC. This translates into CASRRDSGSDF.

This clone was detected ten times or more. The J gene is TRBJ2-1, the V gene TRBV13; 8 positions agree with TRBD1. The CDR3 has 15 residues. Losses at the gene ends were 5 bases for V and 9 bases for J; bases not matched to a gene: 12. CDR1 is PRHDT, CDR2 FYEKMQ, per germline (reference sequence). The CDR3 region is CASSRGTGGLGEQFF. The CDR3 DNA follows: TGTGCCAGCAGCCGAGGGACAGGTGGTCTAGGTGAGCAGTTCTTC.

V usage is TRBV30 and J usage is TRBJ2-4; D gene uncertain. Germline lookup yields CDR1 GTSNPN and CDR2 SVGIG (reference sequence). Deletions cut 0 bases from V and 8 bases from J, with 8 bases between. The CDR3 has 12 amino acids. The CDR3 DNA reads TGTGCCTGGAGTGTATCCCCGGACATTCAGTACTTC. Protein sequence: CAWSVSPDIQYF.

This clone was detected ten times or more. The V gene is TRBV9, the J gene TRBJ2-4; 9 bases align to TRBD2. This CDR3 comprises 13 residues. V was clipped by 4 bases and J by 8 bases; unmatched bases: 4. Germline V CDR1 and CDR2: SGDLS, YYNGEE. The CDR3 sequence is CASSISGRDIQYF. CDR3 nucleotides: TGTGCCAGCAGCATTAGCGGGAGAGACATTCAGTACTTC.

The chain carries TRBV9 and TRBJ1-2; 8 bases align to TRBD1. This CDR3 region has 13 residues. The ends lost 4 bases at V and 4 bases at J; junction bases unmatched: 3. Germline V CDR1 and CDR2: SGDLS, YYNGEE. CDR3 amino acids: CASSMDRAYGYTF. CDR3 nucleotides: TGTGCCAGCAGCATGGACAGGGCCTATGGCTACACCTTC.

The chain employs TRBV5-1 and TRBJ2-3, with D uncertain. With 6 bases removed from V and 4 bases from J, the gap between germline ends came to 12 bases. This CDR3 is 13 amino acids long. Germline CDR1 SGHRS, CDR2 YFSETQ. CDR3 residues: CASTLGWPDTQYF. The CDR3 coding sequence is TGCGCCAGCACACTTGGGTGGCCAGATACGCAGTATTTT. The full variable domain, in which reference TRBV5-1 and TRBJ2-3 provide the parts outside the CDR3, is KAGVTQTPRYLIKTRGQQVTLSCSPISGHRSVSWYQQTPGQGLQFLFEYFSETQRNKGNFPGRFSGRQFSNSRSEMNVSTLELGDSALYLCASTLGWPDTQYFGPGTRLTVL.

The sample holds a few counts of this clone. The V call is TRBV2, the J call TRBJ2-1; D is unclear. V lost 7 bases to trimming and J lost 4 bases, with 11 bases between them. CDR3 length: 13 amino acids. From germline, CDR1 is SNHLY and CDR2 FYNNEI. As DNA, the CDR3 is TGTGCCAGCAATTCTGTAATTTACAATGAGCAGTTCTTC. Its translation: CASNSVIYNEQFF. The full variable domain, with the rest looked up from reference TRBV2 and TRBJ2-1, is EPEVTQTPSHQVTQMGQEVILRCVPISNHLYFYWYRQILGQKVEFLVSFYNNEISEKSEIFDDQFSVERPDGSNFTLKIRSTKLEDSAMYFCASNSVIYNEQFFGPGTRLTVL.

V is TRBV7-8 and J is TRBJ2-7; 7 bases fit TRBD1. This CDR3 region has 15 residues. V gave up 2 bases and J gave up 5 bases; unmatched junction bases: 9. In germline, CDR1 is SGHVS, CDR2 FQNEAQ. DNA for the CDR3: TGTGCCAGCAGCTTAACCCCCGACAGGGAGCACGAGCAGTACTTC. As protein: CASSLTPDREHEQYF.

This clone was picked up a small number of times. J is TRBJ1-2 and V is TRBV4-3; 8 bases are a match to TRBD1. With V trimmed by 0 bases and J by 7 bases, 7 bases remained unmatched. The V gene's germline CDR1 is LGHNA and CDR2 YSLEER. The CDR3 extends over 15 amino acids. The CDR3 protein is CASSQDAQGAGGYTF. CDR3 in DNA: TGCGCCAGCAGCCAAGATGCCCAGGGGGCAGGTGGCTACACCTTC.

The table lists this clone with a few counts. The J gene is TRBJ2-1, the V gene TRBV30; possible D gene TRBD2, 6 bases. The CDR3 totals 13 residues. CDR1 GTSNPN and CDR2 SVGIG come from the germline V gene (reference sequence). Trimming stripped 3 bases from V and 9 bases from J, with 15 bases between. The CDR3 region has the DNA TGTGCCTGGAGGGAGGAGGGTCAGGGTGAGCAGTTCTTC. Translating it yields CAWREEGQGEQFF.

The CDR3 here is CAWSAGGSNGYTF. CDR3 nucleotides: TGTGCCTGGAGTGCAGGGGGTAGCAATGGCTACACCTTC. The chain employs TRBV30 and TRBJ1-2; 7 bases are shared with TRBD1. Germline V gene lookup returns CDR1 GTSNPN and CDR2 SVGIG (reference sequence). J lost 6 bases, V lost 1 base, and 5 bases had no gene match. This CDR3 spans 13 amino acids.

The genes are TRBV7-2 and TRBJ2-1, with unresolved D. V lost 3 bases and J 5 bases, leaving 8 bases between the germline ends. Germline assignment: CDR1 SGHTA and CDR2 FQGNSA. The CDR3 is 13 amino acids. CDR3 bases: TGTGCCAGCAGCTTGTTAAATAACAATGAGCAGTTCTTC. This encodes CASSLLNNNEQFF.

This clone was picked up a small number of times. The chain uses TRBV5-4 and TRBJ1-3; D may be TRBD1 (5 bases). CDR3 length: 14 residues. CDR1 and CDR2 (germline): SGHNT, YYREEE (reference sequence). The germline V and J ends were trimmed by 4 bases and 0 bases, with 8 bases remaining between them. CDR3 nucleotide sequence: TGTGCCAGCAGCCCGGGGGGCTCTGGAAACACCATATATTTT. Translating gives CASSPGGSGNTIYF.